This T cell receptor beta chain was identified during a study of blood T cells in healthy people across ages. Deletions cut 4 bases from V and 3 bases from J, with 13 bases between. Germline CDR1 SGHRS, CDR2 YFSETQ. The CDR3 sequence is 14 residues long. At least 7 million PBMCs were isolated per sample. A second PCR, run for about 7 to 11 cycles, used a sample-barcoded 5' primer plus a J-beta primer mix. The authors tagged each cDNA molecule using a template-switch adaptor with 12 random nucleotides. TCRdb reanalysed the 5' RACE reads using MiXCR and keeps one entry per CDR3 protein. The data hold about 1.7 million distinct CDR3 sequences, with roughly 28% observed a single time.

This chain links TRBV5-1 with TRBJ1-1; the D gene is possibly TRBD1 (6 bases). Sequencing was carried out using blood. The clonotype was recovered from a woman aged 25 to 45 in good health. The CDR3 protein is CASSAGGGHTEAFF. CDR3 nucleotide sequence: TGCGCCAGCAGCGCAGGAGGGGGTCACACTGAAGCTTTCTTT.